This paragraph reports one T cell receptor beta chain. Germline loops: CDR1 SGHTA, CDR2 FQGNSA. There are 13 residues in the CDR3. Trimming cost V 3 bases and J 4 bases; bases outside gene matches: 3. These data originate in a study of T cell changes during pregnancy in multiple sclerosis. TCRdb's table, derived via immunoSEQ multiplex PCR, lists solely in-frame clones and lacks some. This sample has some 40,000 clones, with around nine tenths found just once. Sequences were derived from CD4+ T cells from peripheral blood mononuclear cells, sampled in the third trimester of pregnancy. J is TRBJ2-7 and V is TRBV7-2; 7 bases agree with TRBD2. The sequence derives from a female donor in good health, enrolled as a control in a pregnancy study. In DNA form, the CDR3 reads TGTGCCAGCAGCTTCAGCGGGGAGTACGAGCAGTACTTC. It encodes CASSFSGEYEQYF.